This record concerns one TCR beta chain sequence. As yet, its antigen is unknown. The record originates from a study of T-cell memory formation after mild COVID-19. cDNA libraries for TCR alpha and TCR beta, carrying sample barcodes and UMIs, came from 5'RACE with constant-segment primers. TCRdb itself ran the 5' RACE reads through MiXCR, one entry per CDR3 protein. The table includes hundreds of thousands of distinct CDR3 sequences, over 15% detected once. Germline CDR1 and CDR2: KGHDR and SFDVKD. The CDR3 has 13 amino acids. Losses at the gene ends were 4 bases for V and 9 bases for J; bases not matched to a gene: 5. General study findings and limits: While clones contracting from day 15 to 85 were balanced between CD4 and CD8, later expanders leaned CD4+. Clones from the second wave (peaking day 37) had unconfirmed SARS-CoV-2 specificity.

The chain is built from TRBV24-1 and TRBJ1-1, with 9 positions matching TRBD1. Sequenced: PBMCs or a T cell subset sorted from them (not recorded which). The receptor comes from an adult woman who had mild COVID-19 (a few samples of this study predate the infection). Cell type and time point are not known. CDR3 coding DNA: TGTGCCACCAGTGACCCCGGACAGGGGAAAGCTTTCTTT. Amino acid sequence: CATSDPGQGKAFF.